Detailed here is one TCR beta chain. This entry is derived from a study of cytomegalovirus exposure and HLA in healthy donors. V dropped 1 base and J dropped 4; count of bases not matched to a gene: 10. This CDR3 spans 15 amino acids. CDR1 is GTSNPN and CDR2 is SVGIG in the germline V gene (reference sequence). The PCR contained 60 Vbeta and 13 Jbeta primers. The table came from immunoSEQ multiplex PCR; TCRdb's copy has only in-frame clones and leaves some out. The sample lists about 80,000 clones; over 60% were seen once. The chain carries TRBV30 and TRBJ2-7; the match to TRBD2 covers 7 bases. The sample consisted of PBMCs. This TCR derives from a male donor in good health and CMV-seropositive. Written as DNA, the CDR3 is TGTGCCTGGAGTGGGGCTGGGACGGGAGGTTACGAGCAGTACTTC. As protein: CAWSGAGTGGYEQYF. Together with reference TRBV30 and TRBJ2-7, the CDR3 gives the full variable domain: SQTIHQWPATLVQPVGSPLSLECTVEGTSNPNLYWYRQAAGRGLQLLFYSVGIGQISSEVPQNLSASRPQDRQFILSSKKLLLSDSGFYLCAWSGAGTGGYEQYFGPGTRLTVT.